This T cell receptor beta chain stems from a study of identical twins. The CDR3 sequence is 16 residues long. V was clipped by 2 bases and J by 1 base; unmatched bases: 4. Per the germline V gene, CDR1 is SGHVS and CDR2 is FNYEAQ. TCRdb redid the calling of the 5' RACE reads with MiXCR, one entry per CDR3 protein. The data show roughly 690,000 distinct CDR3 sequences, with approximately 6% seen just once and about 2% held by the top ten. Whole-study findings and limits: Models predicted less out-of-frame TCR alpha sharing in monozygotic twins than was found.

This clonotype came up a few times. Its specificity is not known. The chain uses TRBV7-6 and TRBJ2-3, with TRBD2 matching over 9 bases. Sample: naive T cells sorted from blood. This clonotype was sampled from a man aged 18 to 30 in good health. For the CDR3, the DNA is TGTGCCAGCAGCTTACGCGGGAGGGGTCGCACAGATACGCAGTATTTT. It is translated as CASSLRGRGRTDTQYF.